The rows below give T cell receptor beta chains drawn from one sample of a study of regulatory T cells in long-lasting Graves disease. TCRdb re-analysed the multiplex PCR reads in MiXCR, keeping a single row per CDR3 protein. The data show 300,000 to 500,000 distinct CDR3 sequences, roughly 20% seen once. This sample comprised peripheral blood mononuclear cells (PBMCs), obtained when the disease was refractory, from a patient treated with antithyroid drugs. The source is a female donor with Graves disease. Both conserved end residues are part of each CDR3. The D gene is left open where the match is weak. Size is stated for part of the rows, as once, few or many counts, or as a class when the clone is expanded.

TRBV27	-	many	TRBJ1-5	TGTGCCAGCAGTTCCCTCGGACAGATATTAGGTCAGCCCCAGCATTTT	CASSSLGQILGQPQHF
TRBV28	TRBD2	few	TRBJ2-5	TGTGCCAGCAGTTCGGGACTAGCGGAATTTCAAGAGACCCAGTACTTC	CASSSGLAEFQETQYF
TRBV7-2	-	many	TRBJ2-7	TGTGCCAGCAGCTTAGGACTGCAAGGGCGCGAGCAGTACTTC	CASSLGLQGREQYF
TRBV6-1	-	few	TRBJ2-2	TGTGCCACCCCGAGGGTGGCGGCGGGAAAAATAGCGAACACCGGGGAGCTGTTTTTT	CATPRVAAGKIANTGELFF
TRBV20-1	TRBD2	many	TRBJ2-5	TGCAGTGCCCCTCCGGGACTAGCGGGAGAGGGCAGCGGAGAGACCCAGTACTTC	CSAPPGLAGEGSGETQYF
TRBV28	-	-	TRBJ2-4	TGTGCCAGCAGCCCCTCGGACGGGGGCCTAGCCAAAAACATTCAGTACTTC	CASSPSDGGLAKNIQYF
TRBV10-3	TRBD2	-	TRBJ2-5	TGTGCCACCCTCGGGGGGTACCAAGAGACCCAGTACTTC	CATLGGYQETQYF
TRBV20-1	TRBD2	-	TRBJ2-5	TGCAGTGCTAGTTCGACTAGCGGGGGTCAAGAGACCCAGTACTTC	CSASSTSGGQETQYF
TRBV7-2	-	-	TRBJ2-1	TGTGCCAGCAGCTTAGTACTTTACAATGAGCAGTTCTTC	CASSLVLYNEQFF
TRBV12-3/TRBV12-4	-	-	TRBJ2-7	TGTGCCAGCAGTCCGCCGGGCTCCCAGTACGAGCAGTACTTC	CASSPPGSQYEQYF
TRBV6-1	-	-	TRBJ2-2	TGTGCCAGCACCCTGTTGCGGGTTCCGAACACCGGGGAGCTGTTTTTT	CASTLLRVPNTGELFF
TRBV28	-	few	TRBJ2-1	TGTGCCAGCAGTCCCTCTTTGGGTTACAATGAGCAGTTCTTC	CASSPSLGYNEQFF
TRBV27	TRBD1	-	TRBJ2-7	TGTGCCAGCAGTACCCGGACAGGGGGCCTCTACGAGCAGTACTTC	CASSTRTGGLYEQYF
TRBV3-2	-	-	TRBJ2-3	TGTGCCAGCAGCCGAACAGGGGGCGTCGCAGATACGCAGTATTTT	CASSRTGGVADTQYF
TRBV12-3/TRBV12-4	TRBD2	many	TRBJ2-7	TGTGCCAGCAGTTTGGGCGGGAGGGCCTCTAACGAGCAGTACTTC	CASSLGGRASNEQYF
TRBV3-1	-	-	TRBJ1-4	TGTGCCAGCAGCCAAACCCCCGAGGCGGGGGGGGAAAAACTGTTTTTT	CASSQTPEAGGEKLFF
TRBV5-8	-	many	TRBJ1-1	TGTGCCAGCAGCTTGCCCCAGGGGTTCCTCACTGAAGCTTTCTTT	CASSLPQGFLTEAFF
TRBV6-2/TRBV6-3	TRBD1	-	TRBJ2-1	TGTGCCAGCAGTGGACAGGGGACGTACAATGAGCAGTTCTTC	CASSGQGTYNEQFF
TRBV7-8	TRBD2	many	TRBJ2-5	TGTGCCAGCAGCTTAGCTAGCGGGAGCCGAGAGACCCAGTACTTC	CASSLASGSRETQYF
TRBV11-2	TRBD2	-	TRBJ2-1	TGTGCCAGCAGCGTAACAAGCGGGAGGGCCTGGTACAATGAGCAGTTCTTC	CASSVTSGRAWYNEQFF
TRBV11-2	TRBD1	-	TRBJ1-1	TGTGCCAGCAGCTGGAGGACAGGCGGGACTGAAGCTTTCTTT	CASSWRTGGTEAFF
TRBV6-1	-	many	TRBJ1-5	TGTGCCAGCAGCGGCGGTGGGGTGGAAGGTCAGCCCCAGCATTTT	CASSGGGVEGQPQHF
TRBV16	TRBD1	few	TRBJ2-7	TGTGCCAGCAGCCAATCCCGACAGGGGAATTTCGAGCAGTACTTC	CASSQSRQGNFEQYF
TRBV2	-	many	TRBJ1-5	TGTGCCAGCCGGACAGCTAGCAATCAGCCCCAGCATTTT	CASRTASNQPQHF
TRBV5-1	-	-	TRBJ1-1	TGCGCCAGCAGCTTGGGGGCGACAGGAATGAACACTGAAGCTTTCTTT	CASSLGATGMNTEAFF
TRBV11-3	-	-	TRBJ2-1	TGTGCCAGCAGCCCCAGTTGGGATCAACCTTACAATGAGCAGTTCTTC	CASSPSWDQPYNEQFF
TRBV29-1	-	many	TRBJ1-2	TGCAGCGCAGAAGCAGGGAATGGCTACACCTTC	CSAEAGNGYTF
TRBV20-1	-	few	TRBJ2-1	TGCAGTGCTCCCGGCGGGATAGCGAATGAGCAGTTCTTC	CSAPGGIANEQFF
TRBV28	-	many	TRBJ1-1	TGTGCCAGCAGTCCACTCCGGGGTGAAGCTTTCTTT	CASSPLRGEAFF
TRBV5-6	-	-	TRBJ2-7	TGTGCCAGCAGCTTCGCCCAAGCTAGCTACGAGCAGTACTTC	CASSFAQASYEQYF
TRBV5-4	TRBD2	few	TRBJ2-7	TGTGCCAGCAGCGCCTACCGGACTAGGGCCGACTCCGAGCAGTACTTC	CASSAYRTRADSEQYF
TRBV6-1	TRBD1	-	TRBJ2-7	TGTGCCAGCAGGGGGACAGGTTCGGCTGAGCAGTACTTC	CASRGTGSAEQYF
TRBV7-2	TRBD2	-	TRBJ2-7	TGTGCCAGCAGCTCCCTAGCGGGGACGGGCGAGCAGTACTTC	CASSSLAGTGEQYF
TRBV19	-	few	TRBJ2-3	TGTGCCAGTAGTCCGAACCCCGGAGGGGTGACAGATACGCAGTATTTT	CASSPNPGGVTDTQYF